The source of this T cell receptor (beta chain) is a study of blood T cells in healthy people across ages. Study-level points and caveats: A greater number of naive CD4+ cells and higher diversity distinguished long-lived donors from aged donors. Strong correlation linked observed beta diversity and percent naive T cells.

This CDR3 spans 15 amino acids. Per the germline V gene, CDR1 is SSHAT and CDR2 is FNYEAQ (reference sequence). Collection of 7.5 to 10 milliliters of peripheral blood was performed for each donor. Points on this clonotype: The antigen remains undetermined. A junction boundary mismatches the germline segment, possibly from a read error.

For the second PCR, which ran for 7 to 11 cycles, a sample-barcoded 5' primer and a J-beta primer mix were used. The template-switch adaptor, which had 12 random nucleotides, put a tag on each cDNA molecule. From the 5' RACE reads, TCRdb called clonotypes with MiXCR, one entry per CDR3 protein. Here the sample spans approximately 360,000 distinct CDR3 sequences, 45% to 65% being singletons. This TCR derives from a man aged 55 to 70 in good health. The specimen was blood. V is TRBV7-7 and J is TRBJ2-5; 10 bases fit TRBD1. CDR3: CASSSDRGPGETQYF. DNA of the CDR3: TGTGCTAGCAGTTCCGACAGGGGGCCAGGAGAGACCCAGTACTTC. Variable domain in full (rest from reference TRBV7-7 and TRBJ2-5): GAGVSQSPRYKVTKRGQDVTLRCDPISSHATLYWYQQALGQGPEFLTYFNYEAQPDKSGLPSDRFSAERPEGSISTLTIQRTEQRDSAMYRCASSSDRGPGETQYFGPGTRLLVL.